This T cell receptor beta chain was obtained from a study of blood T cells in healthy people across ages. Germline CDR1 and CDR2: SGHNT and YENEEA. Germline trimming cut 0 bases from V and 0 bases from J; bases unmatched to any gene: 8. This CDR3 is built from 18 residues. This clonotype was observed a single time. Primed by a sample-barcoded 5' primer and a J-beta primer mix, a second PCR proceeded for about 7 to 11 cycles. TCRdb passed the 5' RACE reads through MiXCR, listing each CDR3 protein once. Of more than 900,000 distinct CDR3 sequences in the sample, around 29% were seen once. These same records also appear under a second study, on T cells of mothers and their children.

The receptor was isolated from a woman aged 40 to 49 in good health. The V and J genes are TRBV11-3 and TRBJ1-5, with 7 bases identical to TRBD1. Sequenced sample: blood. CDR3 in amino acids: CASSLDPGQNYSNQPQHF. DNA of the CDR3: TGTGCCAGCAGCTTAGACCCGGGACAGAATTATAGCAATCAGCCCCAGCATTTT.